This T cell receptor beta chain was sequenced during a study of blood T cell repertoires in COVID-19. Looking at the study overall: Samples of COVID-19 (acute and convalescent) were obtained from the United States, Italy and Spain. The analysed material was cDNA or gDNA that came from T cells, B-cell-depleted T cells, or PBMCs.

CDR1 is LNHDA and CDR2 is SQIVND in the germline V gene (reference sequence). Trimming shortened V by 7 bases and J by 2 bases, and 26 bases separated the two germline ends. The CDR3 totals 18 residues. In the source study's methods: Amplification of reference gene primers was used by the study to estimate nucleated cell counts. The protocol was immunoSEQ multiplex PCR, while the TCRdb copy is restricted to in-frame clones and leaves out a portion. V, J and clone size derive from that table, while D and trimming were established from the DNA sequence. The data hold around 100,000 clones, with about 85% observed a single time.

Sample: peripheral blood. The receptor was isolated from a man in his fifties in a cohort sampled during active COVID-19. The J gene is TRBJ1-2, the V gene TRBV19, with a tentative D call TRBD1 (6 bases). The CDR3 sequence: CASTSSGGGRRENYGYTF. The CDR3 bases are TGTGCCAGTACCTCGAGTGGGGGCGGGAGGAGGGAAAACTATGGCTACACCTTC.